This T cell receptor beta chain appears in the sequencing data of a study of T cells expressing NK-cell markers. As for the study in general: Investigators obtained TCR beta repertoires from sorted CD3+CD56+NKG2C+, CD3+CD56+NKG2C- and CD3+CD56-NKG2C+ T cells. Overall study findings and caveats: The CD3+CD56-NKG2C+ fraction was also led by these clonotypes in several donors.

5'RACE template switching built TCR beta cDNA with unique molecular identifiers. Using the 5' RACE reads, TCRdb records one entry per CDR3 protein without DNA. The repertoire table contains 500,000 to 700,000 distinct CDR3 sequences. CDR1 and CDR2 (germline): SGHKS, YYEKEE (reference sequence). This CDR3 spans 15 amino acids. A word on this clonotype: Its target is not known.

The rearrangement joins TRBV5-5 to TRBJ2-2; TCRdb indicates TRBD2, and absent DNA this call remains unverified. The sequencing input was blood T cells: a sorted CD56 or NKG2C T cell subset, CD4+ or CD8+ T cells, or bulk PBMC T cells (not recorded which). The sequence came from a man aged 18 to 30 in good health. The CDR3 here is CASSLGGSRTGELFF.